This T cell receptor (beta chain) was sequenced in a study of T cells in Graves' hyperthyroidism and ophthalmopathy. Study observations and caveats: Within blood appeared most thyroid clonotypes that had expanded above 0.001.

CDR3 length: 14 amino acids. The trim removed 4 bases at V and 5 bases at J, leaving 5 bases unmatched. Patients aged 18 to 65 had newly diagnosed hyperthyroidism of under 2 months' duration. In regard to this clonotype: The antigen is unknown.

The TCR beta CDR3 regions underwent amplification using RNA transcripts as the source. First-round RT-PCR of the TCR CDR3 relied on the HTBI primer set. TCRdb fed the multiplex PCR reads into MiXCR, producing one record per CDR3 protein. The table shows under 350,000 distinct CDR3 sequences, with about an eighth occurring only once. This chain uses TRBV12-3 or TRBV12-4 with TRBJ2-7; TRBD1 matches 10 bases. The sequencing sample was made of blood. The sequence came from a woman in her thirties or forties with Graves' hyperthyroidism. CDR3 protein: CASSSGQGGDEQYF. The CDR3 region has the DNA TGTGCCAGCAGTTCCGGACAGGGGGGCGACGAGCAGTACTTC.